This T cell receptor beta chain is drawn from a study of blood T cell repertoires in COVID-19. Study information: PBMCs, B-cell-depleted T cells, or T cells were the source of the cDNA or gDNA that made up the material.

Authors' data handling: Reference gene primers were amplified, and this amplification served to estimate nucleated cell counts. This table comes from immunoSEQ multiplex PCR, and its TCRdb copy is limited to in-frame clones, with some not included. V, J and clone size are taken as reported in that table, and D and trimming were inferred from the DNA itself. The table lists fewer than 250,000 clones, roughly nine tenths of them singletons. Trimming removed 3 bases from V and 4 bases from J, with 7 bases in between. The CDR3 has 13 amino acids. The germline V gene has CDR1 SEHNR and CDR2 FQNEAQ (reference sequence).

This TCR was sampled from a man aged 25-40 years with acute or convalescent COVID-19. Sample: peripheral blood. This rearrangement joins TRBV7-9 to TRBJ1-5; D gene unclear. The CDR3 DNA reads as TGTGCCAGCAGCTTTCAGGTAAATCAGCCCCAGCATTTT. Its translation is CASSFQVNQPQHF.